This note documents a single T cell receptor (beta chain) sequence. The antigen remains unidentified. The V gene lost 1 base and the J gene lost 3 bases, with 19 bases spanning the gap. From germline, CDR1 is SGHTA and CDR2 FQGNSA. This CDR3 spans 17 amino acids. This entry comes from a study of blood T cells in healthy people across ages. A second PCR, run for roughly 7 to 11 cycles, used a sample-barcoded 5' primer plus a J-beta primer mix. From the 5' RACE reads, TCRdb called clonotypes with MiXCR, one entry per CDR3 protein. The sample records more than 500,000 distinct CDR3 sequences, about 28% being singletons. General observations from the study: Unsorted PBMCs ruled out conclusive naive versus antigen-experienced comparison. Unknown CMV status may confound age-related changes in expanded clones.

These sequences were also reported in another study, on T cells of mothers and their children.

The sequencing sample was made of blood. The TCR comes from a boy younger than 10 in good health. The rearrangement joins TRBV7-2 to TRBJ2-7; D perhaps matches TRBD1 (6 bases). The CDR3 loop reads CASSLVHPRTVLYEQYF. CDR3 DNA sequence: TGTGCCAGCAGCTTAGTACACCCGAGGACAGTGCTCTACGAGCAGTACTTC.